This T cell receptor (beta chain) was captured by sequencing in a study of prognosis after radiotherapy for stage I lung cancer. Study information: Considered medically inoperable were all of the patients with non-small cell lung cancer.

At least ten counts were recorded for this clonotype. Amplification of TCR beta CDR3 from genomic DNA used two-round multiplex PCR. The authors ran first-round PCR with primers specific to each TRBV and TRBJ gene. TCRdb re-called the multiplex PCR reads with MiXCR, one entry per CDR3 protein. The table lists approximately 35,000 distinct CDR3 sequences, more than 30% of them singletons. Germline loops: CDR1 DFQATT, CDR2 SNEGSKA (reference sequence). The CDR3 consists of 16 residues. The V end was cut by 3 bases, the J end by 3 bases, with 20 bases between. This receptor was identified in a donor aged 50 or older with non-small cell lung cancer. The sample in question was PBMCs, obtained before or after stereotactic body radiation therapy (not recorded which). V usage is TRBV20-1 and J usage is TRBJ1-1; possible D gene TRBD1, 5 bases. The CDR3 sequence: CSARLGTSLWDTEAFF. CDR3 sequence (DNA): TGCAGTGCTAGGCTCGGGACGTCCCTTTGGGACACTGAAGCTTTCTTT.